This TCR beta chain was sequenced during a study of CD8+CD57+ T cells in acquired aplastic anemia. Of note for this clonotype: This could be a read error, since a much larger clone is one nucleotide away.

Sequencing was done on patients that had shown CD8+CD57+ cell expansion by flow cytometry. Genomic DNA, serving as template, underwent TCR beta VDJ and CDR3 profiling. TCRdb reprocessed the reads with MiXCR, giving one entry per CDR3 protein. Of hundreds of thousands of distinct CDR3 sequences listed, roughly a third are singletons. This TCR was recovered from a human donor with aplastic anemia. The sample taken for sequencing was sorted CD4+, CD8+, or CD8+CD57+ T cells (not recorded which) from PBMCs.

CDR3 nucleotides: TGTGCCAGCAGTGAACAGGGGGCCGTGAATTCACCCCCCCACTTT. It specifies CASSEQGAVNSPPHF. The chain couples TRBV2 to TRBJ1-6, with TRBD1 matching 8 bases. This CDR3 has 15 amino acids. Per germline, CDR1 SNHLY and CDR2 FYNNEI. The whole variable domain, remainder taken from reference TRBV2 and TRBJ1-6, is EPEVTQTPSHQVTQMGQEVILRCVPISNHLYFYWYRQILGQKVEFLVSFYNNEISEKSEIFDDQFSVERPDGSNFTLKIRSTKLEDSAMYFCASSEQGAVNSPPHFGNGTRLTVT.